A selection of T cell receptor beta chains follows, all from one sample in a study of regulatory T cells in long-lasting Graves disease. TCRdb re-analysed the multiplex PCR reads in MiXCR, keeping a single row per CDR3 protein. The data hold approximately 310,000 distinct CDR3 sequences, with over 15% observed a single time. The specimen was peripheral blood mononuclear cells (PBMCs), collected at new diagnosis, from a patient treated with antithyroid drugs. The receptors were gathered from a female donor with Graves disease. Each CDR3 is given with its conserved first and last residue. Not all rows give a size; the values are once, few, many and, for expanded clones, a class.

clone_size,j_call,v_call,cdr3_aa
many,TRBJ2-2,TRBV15,CATSRRQGAGELFF
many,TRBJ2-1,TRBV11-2,CASSISGPINNEQFF
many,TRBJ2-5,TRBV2,CASRLLSGAYQETQYF
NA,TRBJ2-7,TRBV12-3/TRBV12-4,CASSRGSGRAIPYEQYF
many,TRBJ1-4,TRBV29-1,CSVGTTNEKLFF
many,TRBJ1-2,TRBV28,CASSRQGAMGGYTF
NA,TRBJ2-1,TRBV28,CATSILSGYNEQFF
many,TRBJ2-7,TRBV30,CAWSAGISYEQYF
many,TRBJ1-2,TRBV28,CASSFDRASYGYTF
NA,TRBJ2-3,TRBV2,CASSEGTLAVPTDTQYF
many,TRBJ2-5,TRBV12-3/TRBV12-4,CASSRTGRDQYF
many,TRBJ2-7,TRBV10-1,CASSETYGGEQYF
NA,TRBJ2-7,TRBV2,CASSAVGGPYEQYF
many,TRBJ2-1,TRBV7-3,CASSPRISSYNEQFF
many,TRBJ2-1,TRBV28,CASRGSSGHTSYNEQFF
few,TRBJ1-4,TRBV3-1,CASSRSRVTNEKLFF
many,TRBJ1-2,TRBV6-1,CASSARDRIGYTF
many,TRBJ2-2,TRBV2,CASRGAGELFF
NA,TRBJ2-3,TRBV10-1,CASSERQSTDTQYF
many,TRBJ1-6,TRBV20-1,CSARDATTEAYNSPLHF
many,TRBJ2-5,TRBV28,CASSLLAGGGVTQYF
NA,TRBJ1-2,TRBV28,CASSFRDNYYGYTF
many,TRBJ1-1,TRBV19,CASSLSTDNTEAFF
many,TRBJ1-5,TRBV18,CASSPGAIYDQPQHF
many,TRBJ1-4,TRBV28,CASSTLWGDTNERLFF
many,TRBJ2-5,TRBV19,CASSIGTSGQETQYF
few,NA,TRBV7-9,CASSQGTGSGETQYF
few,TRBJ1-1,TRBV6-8,CASSYIPGHWGEGGEAFF
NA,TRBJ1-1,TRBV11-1,CASSVQGDTEAFF
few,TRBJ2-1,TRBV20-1,CSARRTSGIYNEQFF
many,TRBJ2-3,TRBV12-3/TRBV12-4,CASSSNTGSYTDTQYF
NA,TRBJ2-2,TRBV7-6,CASSPQEATNTGELFF
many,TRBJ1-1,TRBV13,CASSWGPHRGDTEAFF
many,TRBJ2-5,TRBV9,CASSGLRETQYF
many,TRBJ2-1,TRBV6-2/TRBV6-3,CLTSRGERWAYYNEQFF
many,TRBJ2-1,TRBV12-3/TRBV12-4,CASSLSVPYNEQFF
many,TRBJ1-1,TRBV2,CASSDRPNTEAFF
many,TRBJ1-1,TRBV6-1,CASRQEELNTEAFF
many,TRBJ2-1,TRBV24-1,CATSDSGSYNEQFF
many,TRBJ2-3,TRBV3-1,CASSQNTDTQYF